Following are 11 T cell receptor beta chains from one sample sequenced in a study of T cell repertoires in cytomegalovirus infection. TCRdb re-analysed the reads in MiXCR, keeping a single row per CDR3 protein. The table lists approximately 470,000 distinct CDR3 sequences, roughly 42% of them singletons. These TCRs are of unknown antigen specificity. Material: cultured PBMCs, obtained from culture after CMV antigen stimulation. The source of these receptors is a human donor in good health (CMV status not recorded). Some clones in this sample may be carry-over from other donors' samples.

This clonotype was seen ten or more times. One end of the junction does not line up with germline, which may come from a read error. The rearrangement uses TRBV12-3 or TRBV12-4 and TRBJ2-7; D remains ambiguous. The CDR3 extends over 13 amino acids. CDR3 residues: CASSLGTSYEQYF. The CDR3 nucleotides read TGTGCCAGCAGCTTAGGCACCTCCTACGAGCAGTACTTC.

The CDR3 sequence is CASRNEAGTYNEQFF. In DNA, the CDR3 is TGTGCCAGCAGGAATGAAGCGGGGACCTACAATGAGCAGTTCTTC. The chain couples TRBV12-3 or TRBV12-4 to TRBJ2-1; 7 bases fit TRBD2. After removal of 6 bases from V and 2 bases from J, the junction contained 7 bases not matched to a gene. There are 15 residues in the CDR3.

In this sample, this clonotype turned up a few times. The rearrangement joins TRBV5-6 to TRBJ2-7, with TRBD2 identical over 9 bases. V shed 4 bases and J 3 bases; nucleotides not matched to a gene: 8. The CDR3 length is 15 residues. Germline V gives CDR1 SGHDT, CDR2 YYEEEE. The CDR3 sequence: CASSSLAGNLYEQYF. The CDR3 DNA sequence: TGTGCCAGCAGCAGTCTAGCGGGAAATCTCTACGAGCAGTACTTC. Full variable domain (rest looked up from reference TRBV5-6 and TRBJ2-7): DAGVTQSPTHLIKTRGQQVTLRCSPKSGHDTVSWYQQALGQGPQFIFQYYEEEERQRGNFPDRFSGHQFPNYSSELNVNALLLGDSALYLCASSSLAGNLYEQYFGPGTRLTVT.

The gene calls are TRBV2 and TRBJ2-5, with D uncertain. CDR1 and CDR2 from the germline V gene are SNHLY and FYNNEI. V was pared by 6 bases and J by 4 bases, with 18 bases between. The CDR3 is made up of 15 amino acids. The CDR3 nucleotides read TGTGCCAGCAGCGCCGGGTCCAGTTGGAGAGAGACCCAGTACTTC. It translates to CASSAGSSWRETQYF.

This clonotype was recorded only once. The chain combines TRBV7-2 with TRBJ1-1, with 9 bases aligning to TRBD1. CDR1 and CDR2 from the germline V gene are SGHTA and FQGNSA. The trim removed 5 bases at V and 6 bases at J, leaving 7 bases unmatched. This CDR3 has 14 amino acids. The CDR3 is CASSARDRVAEAFF. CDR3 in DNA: TGTGCCAGCAGCGCCCGGGACAGGGTGGCTGAAGCTTTCTTT.

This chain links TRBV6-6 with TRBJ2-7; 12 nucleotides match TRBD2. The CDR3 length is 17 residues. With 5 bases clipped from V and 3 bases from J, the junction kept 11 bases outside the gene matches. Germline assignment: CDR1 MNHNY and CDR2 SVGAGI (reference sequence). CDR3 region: CASSLGLAGISIYEQYF. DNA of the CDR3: TGTGCCAGCAGTCTCGGACTAGCGGGAATTAGCATCTACGAGCAGTACTTC.

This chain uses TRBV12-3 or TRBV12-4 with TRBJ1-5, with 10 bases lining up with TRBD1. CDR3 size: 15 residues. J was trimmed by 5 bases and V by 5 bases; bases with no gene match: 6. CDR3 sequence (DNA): TGTGCCAGCAGTCTGACAGGGGGCGGAGATCAGCCCCAGCATTTT. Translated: CASSLTGGGDQPQHF.

CDR3: CASSFPLGEQFF. CDR3 in DNA: TGTGCCAGCAGTTTCCCTTTGGGTGAGCAGTTCTTC. V usage is TRBV12-3 or TRBV12-4 and J usage is TRBJ2-1, with no clear D. The germline V and J ends were trimmed by 3 bases and 9 bases, with 9 bases remaining between them. The CDR3 totals 12 residues.

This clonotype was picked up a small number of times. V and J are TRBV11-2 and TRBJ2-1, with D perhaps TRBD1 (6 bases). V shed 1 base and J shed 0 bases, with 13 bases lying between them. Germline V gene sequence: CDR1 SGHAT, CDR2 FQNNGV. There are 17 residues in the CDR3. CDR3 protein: CASSLAGHLISYNEQFF. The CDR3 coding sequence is TGTGCCAGCAGCTTAGCGGGACACCTGATCTCCTACAATGAGCAGTTCTTC.

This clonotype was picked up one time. The CDR3 DNA reads as TGTGCCAGCAGGTCTCGGGCGGACTCCTACAATGAGCAGTTCTTC. Its translation: CASRSRADSYNEQFF. This rearrangement joins TRBV7-9 to TRBJ2-1; D gene unclear. CDR3 length equals 15 residues. V lost 6 bases and J 0 bases, leaving 12 bases between the germline ends. Germline assignment: CDR1 SEHNR and CDR2 FQNEAQ (reference sequence).

CDR3 nucleotide sequence: TGCGCCAGCAGCTTGCGGCGCCGGACACTGTGTAGCAATCAGCCCCAGCATTTT. This codes for CASSLRRRTLCSNQPQHF. The J gene is TRBJ1-5, the V gene TRBV5-1, with D maybe TRBD1 (5 bases). V was shortened by 1 base and J by 0 bases, with 17 bases between the two germline ends. The germline CDR1 and CDR2 sequences are SGHRS and YFSETQ. The length of the CDR3 is 18 residues.